These T cell receptor beta chains were read from a single sample in a study of blood T cell repertoires in COVID-19. The assay was immunoSEQ multiplex PCR, and TCRdb's table has in-frame clones only and misses some. Here the sample spans about 48,000 clones, about 83% being singletons. The sample comprised peripheral blood. These receptors all stem from a woman aged 55-70 years with acute or convalescent COVID-19. The CDR3 runs from the conserved cysteine through the conserved F or W. The order of the fields is clone size, D gene, V gene, J gene, CDR3 protein, CDR3 DNA. D genes are given only for firm matches. Not all rows give a size; the values are once, few, many and, for expanded clones, a class.

>NA|TRBD2|TRBV19|TRBJ2-7
CASSAGLASTYEQYF
TGTGCCAGTAGTGCCGGACTAGCGTCAACCTACGAGCAGTACTTC
>once|NA|TRBV19|TRBJ1-5
CASSIDPYSNQPQHF
TGTGCCAGTAGTATAGACCCGTATAGCAATCAGCCCCAGCATTTT
>NA|NA|TRBV9|TRBJ1-2
CASSPTFDRPYGYTF
TGTGCCAGCAGCCCCACCTTCGACAGGCCCTATGGCTACACCTTC
>NA|NA|TRBV5-1|TRBJ1-1
CASSLEGDMNTEAFF
TGCGCCAGCAGCTTGGAGGGAGACATGAACACTGAAGCTTTCTTT
>NA|TRBD1|TRBV28|TRBJ1-1
CASSLRAGGTEAFF
TGTGCCAGCAGTTTGAGAGCAGGGGGCACTGAAGCTTTCTTT
>NA|NA|TRBV5-4|TRBJ2-2
CASSPAPWLNTGELFF
TGTGCCAGCAGCCCCGCCCCATGGCTCAACACCGGGGAGCTGTTTTTT
>few|NA|TRBV5-1|TRBJ2-3
CASSPGGGLLTDTQYF
TGCGCCAGCAGCCCCGGAGGCGGTTTGCTCACAGATACGCAGTATTTT
>NA|NA|TRBV9|TRBJ2-1
CASSVGVAILSDEQFF
TGTGCCAGCAGCGTAGGTGTAGCTATATTGAGCGATGAGCAGTTCTTC
>once|NA|TRBV18|TRBJ2-6
CASSPQGSGANVLTF
TGTGCCAGCTCACCACAGGGGTCTGGGGCCAACGTCCTGACTTTC
>few|NA|TRBV24-1|TRBJ2-1
CATSDGRRVGDNEQFF
TGTGCCACCAGTGACGGACGGCGAGTAGGGGACAATGAGCAGTTCTTC
>few|TRBD1|TRBV9|TRBJ2-7
CASSVGWAGGAEQYF
TGTGCCAGCAGCGTAGGCTGGGCAGGGGGCGCCGAGCAGTACTTC
>NA|NA|TRBV6-6|TRBJ1-3
CASSYTGGSGNTIYF
TGTGCCAGCAGTTACACGGGGGGCTCTGGAAACACCATATATTTT
>NA|TRBD1|TRBV7-9|TRBJ2-7
CASSLGTGSEQYF
TGTGCCAGCAGCTTAGGGACAGGGAGCGAGCAGTACTTC
>once|NA|TRBV7-3|TRBJ2-7
CASSLSNTGEQYF
TGTGCCAGCAGCTTAAGCAATACGGGGGAGCAGTACTTC
>NA|NA|TRBV5-6|TRBJ2-4
CASSFMTAAKNIQYF
TGTGCCAGCAGCTTTATGACAGCGGCCAAAAACATTCAGTACTTC
>NA|TRBD2|TRBV7-3|TRBJ2-3
CASSQLGLAQDTQYF
TGTGCCAGCAGCCAATTGGGACTAGCGCAAGATACGCAGTATTTT
>NA|NA|TRBV19|TRBJ2-3
CASSIVGAHRDTQYF
TGTGCCAGTAGTATAGTTGGGGCCCACAGAGATACGCAGTATTTT
>once|NA|TRBV5-4|TRBJ2-3
CASSPGGTGSTDTQYF
TGTGCCAGCAGCCCGGGAGGGACAGGGAGCACAGATACGCAGTATTTT
>NA|NA|TRBV4-1|TRBJ1-2
CASSQERLDRRNYGYTF
TGCGCCAGCAGCCAAGAGAGGCTGGATCGACGGAACTATGGCTACACCTTC
>NA|TRBD2|TRBV7-2|TRBJ2-1
CASSPLGTSVYNEQFF
TGTGCCAGCAGCCCCCTAGGGACTAGCGTTTACAATGAGCAGTTCTTC
>NA|TRBD2|TRBV4-1|TRBJ2-1
CASSQDPLAGWNEQFF
TGCGCCAGCAGCCAAGATCCGCTAGCGGGATGGAATGAGCAGTTCTTC
>NA|TRBD1|TRBV7-8|TRBJ2-5
CASREGQGRWETQYF
TGTGCCAGCAGAGAGGGACAGGGAAGGTGGGAGACCCAGTACTTC
>NA|NA|TRBV19|TRBJ1-3
CASSRTPGNTIYF
TGTGCCAGTAGCCGGACTCCGGGAAACACCATATATTTT
>NA|NA|TRBV6-5|TRBJ1-2
CASTMGLQGNGYTF
TGTGCCAGCACTATGGGGCTACAGGGAAATGGCTACACCTTC
>NA|NA|TRBV27|TRBJ1-2
CASSLSFRSRAQGYGYTF
TGTGCCAGCAGTTTATCGTTCCGTTCACGGGCACAGGGCTATGGCTACACCTTC
>once|TRBD2|TRBV27|TRBJ2-7
CASSLRGGINEQYF
TGTGCCAGCAGTTTGCGGGGGGGTATAAACGAGCAGTACTTC
>NA|TRBD1|TRBV7-3|TRBJ1-1
CASSLTRGSTEAFF
TGTGCCAGCAGCTTAACCAGGGGGAGCACTGAAGCTTTCTTT
>NA|NA|TRBV7-9|TRBJ2-7
CASSLNPTYEQYF
TGTGCCAGCAGCTTAAATCCAACCTACGAGCAGTACTTC
>NA|NA|TRBV2|TRBJ2-7
CASSEAFGEQYF
TGTGCCAGCAGTGAAGCTTTCGGCGAGCAGTACTTC
>NA|TRBD1|TRBV7-9|TRBJ2-7
CASSLAGTGYEQYF
TGTGCCAGCAGCTTAGCCGGGACAGGGTACGAGCAGTACTTC
>NA|NA|TRBV15|TRBJ1-5
CATSRDRGSAGQPQHF
TGTGCCACCAGCAGAGATAGAGGGAGCGCGGGGCAGCCCCAGCATTTT
>NA|NA|TRBV5-1|TRBJ2-1
CASSLAGTHTYNEQFF
TGCGCCAGCAGCTTGGCCGGGACTCATACCTACAATGAGCAGTTCTTC
>few|NA|TRBV9|TRBJ1-1
CASSVTAYVNTEAFF
TGTGCCAGCAGCGTAACCGCGTATGTGAACACTGAAGCTTTCTTT
>NA|TRBD1|TRBV5-1|TRBJ1-1
CASSSGTAEAFF
TGCGCCAGCAGCTCCGGGACAGCAGAAGCTTTCTTT
>NA|TRBD2|TRBV7-9|TRBJ2-1
CASSLEASGAEQFF
TGTGCCAGCAGCTTAGAGGCTAGCGGGGCTGAGCAGTTCTTC
>once|NA|TRBV2|TRBJ2-2
CASTTGNTGELFF
TGTGCCAGCACGACAGGCAACACCGGGGAGCTGTTTTTT
>NA|TRBD1|TRBV13|TRBJ1-2
CASSPKTGQQYYGYTF
TGTGCCAGCAGCCCTAAAACGGGACAGCAATACTATGGCTACACCTTC
>NA|TRBD1|TRBV19|TRBJ2-5
CASSTTGMETQYF
TGTGCCAGTAGTACGACAGGGATGGAGACCCAGTACTTC
>few|TRBD1|TRBV9|TRBJ2-6
CASSPRDRVLSGANVLTF
TGTGCCAGCAGCCCCCGGGACAGGGTATTGAGTGGGGCCAACGTCCTGACTTTC
>few|TRBD2|TRBV15|TRBJ2-7
CATSPLGAGETEQYF
TGTGCCACCAGCCCCCTAGGGGCGGGAGAAACCGAGCAGTACTTC
>NA|TRBD1|TRBV27|TRBJ2-7
CATGTGAYEQYF
TGTGCCACCGGGACAGGGGCCTACGAGCAGTACTTC
>NA|TRBD1|TRBV6-6|TRBJ2-3
CASSYHRGGSDTQYF
TGTGCCAGCAGTTACCACAGGGGTGGGTCAGATACGCAGTATTTT
>NA|NA|TRBV7-9|TRBJ2-5
CASSSGLFQETQYF
TGTGCCAGCAGCTCCGGACTATTCCAAGAGACCCAGTACTTC
>NA|NA|TRBV7-2|TRBJ2-3
CASSPSTDTQYF
TGTGCCAGCAGCCCATCCACAGATACGCAGTATTTT
>NA|NA|TRBV15|TRBJ2-1
CATRRDLNNEQFF
TGTGCCACCAGGCGGGACCTAAACAATGAGCAGTTCTTC
>once|TRBD2|TRBV2|TRBJ2-3
CASTPTSGGVTSTDTQYF
TGTGCCAGCACCCCGACTAGCGGGGGTGTAACTAGCACAGATACGCAGTATTTT
>NA|NA|TRBV3-1/TRBV3-2|TRBJ2-5
CASSARGQETQYF
TGTGCCAGCAGCGCCCGGGGTCAAGAGACCCAGTACTTC
>NA|NA|TRBV29-1|TRBJ1-4
CSVATRLEEKLFF
TGCAGCGTTGCCACCAGGTTAGAGGAAAAACTGTTTTTT
>NA|TRBD1|TRBV19|TRBJ2-7
CASSTGGYEQYF
TGTGCCAGTAGTACAGGGGGCTACGAGCAGTACTTC